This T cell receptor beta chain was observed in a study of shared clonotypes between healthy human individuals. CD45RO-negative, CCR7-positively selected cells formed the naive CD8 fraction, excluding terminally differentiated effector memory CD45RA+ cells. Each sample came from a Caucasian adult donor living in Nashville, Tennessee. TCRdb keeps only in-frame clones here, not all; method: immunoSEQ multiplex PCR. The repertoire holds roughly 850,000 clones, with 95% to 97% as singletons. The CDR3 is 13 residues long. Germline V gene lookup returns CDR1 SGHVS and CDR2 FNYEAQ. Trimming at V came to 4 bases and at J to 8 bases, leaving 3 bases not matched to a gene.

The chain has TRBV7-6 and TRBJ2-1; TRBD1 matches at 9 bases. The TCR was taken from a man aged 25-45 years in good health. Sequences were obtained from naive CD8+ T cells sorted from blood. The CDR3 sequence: CASSWGQGYEQFF. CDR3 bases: TGTGCCAGCAGCTGGGGACAGGGATATGAGCAGTTCTTC.